One and the same sample provided the 17 T cell receptor beta chains below, sequenced in a study of cytomegalovirus exposure and HLA in healthy donors (TCRdb year 2017). Libraries were constructed by the immunoSEQ multiplex PCR assay. For the multiplex PCR, a mixture combining 60 forward primers for TCR Vbeta segments and 13 reverse primers for TCR Jbeta segments was used. TCRdb carries this immuneACCESS record with in-frame sequences only. Its versions omit some clonotypes, under half of them owing to an unresolved V gene in the studies checked, with the rest unexplained. Per the sample table, the count is around 80,000 clones. In total, the top ten clones hold approximately 0.78% of the sample. The sequenced material came from PBMCs. These receptors were collected from a boy younger than 18 in good health and CMV-seronegative.

CDR3 nucleotides: TGTGCCAGCAGCATGACAGGGCAAGAGACCCAGTACTTC. It encodes CASSMTGQETQYF. V and J are TRBV28 and TRBJ2-5; 7 nucleotides agree with TRBD1. Germline CDR1 reads MDHEN; CDR2 reads SYDVKM. J lost 2 bases, V lost 6 bases, and 3 bases had no gene match. The CDR3 covers 13 residues.

This rearrangement joins TRBV29-1 to TRBJ2-3, with 11 bases identical to TRBD1. With 6 bases clipped from V and 3 bases from J, the junction kept 5 bases outside the gene matches. CDR3 size: 14 residues. Germline CDR1 reads SQVTM; CDR2 reads ANQGSEA. The CDR3, as DNA: TGCAGCGTGGAGGGACAGGGGGGGACAGATACGCAGTATTTT. Protein: CSVEGQGGTDTQYF.

This chain connects TRBV4-1 to TRBJ2-2; 9 positions match TRBD2. The CDR3 consists of 17 residues. Trimming took 2 bases from V and 0 from J; bases not matched to a gene: 4. Per germline, CDR1 MGHRA and CDR2 YSYEKL. The CDR3 sequence: CASSQPTSGPNTGELFF. The CDR3 DNA sequence: TGCGCCAGCAGCCAACCCACTAGCGGGCCGAACACCGGGGAGCTGTTTTTT.

The V call is TRBV6-5, the J call TRBJ2-1; D is undetermined. The V gene lost 0 bases and the J gene lost 7 bases, with 13 bases spanning the gap. The CDR3 contains 15 residues. The germline CDR1 and CDR2 sequences are MNHEY and SVGAGI. Written as DNA, the CDR3 is TGTGCCAGCAGTTACTCACTTCGCCGAGTGAATGAGCAGTTCTTC. Protein: CASSYSLRRVNEQFF.

The CDR3 spells CASSDGWVQGLYEQYF. CDR3 DNA sequence: TGTGCCAGCAGTGATGGGTGGGTACAGGGTCTCTACGAGCAGTACTTC. This chain uses TRBV6-1 with TRBJ2-7; a weak D match, TRBD1 (6 bases). V gave up 3 bases and J gave up 3 bases, with 18 bases separating them. In germline, CDR1 is MNHNS, CDR2 SASEGT. There are 16 residues in the CDR3.

The gene calls are TRBV27 and TRBJ1-1, with D uncertain. The germline V gene encodes CDR1 MNHEY and CDR2 SMNVEV (reference sequence). The CDR3 sequence is 13 residues long. V was pared by 2 bases and J by 2 bases, with 6 bases between. This chain's CDR3 is CASSLRANTEAFF. CDR3 bases: TGTGCCAGCAGTTTAAGAGCTAACACTGAAGCTTTCTTT.

The chain couples TRBV13 to TRBJ1-1; D is ambiguous. Germline CDR1 and CDR2: PRHDT and FYEKMQ (reference sequence). Trimming pared 0 bases from V and 4 bases from J, leaving 15 bases between. CDR3 length equals 16 residues. The CDR3 DNA is TGTGCCAGCAGCTTAGGCGGGAAAGGGAGGGTCACTGAAGCTTTCTTT. This translates into CASSLGGKGRVTEAFF. Full variable domain (remainder filled in from reference TRBV13 and TRBJ1-1): AAGVIQSPRHLIKEKRETATLKCYPIPRHDTVYWYQQGPGQDPQFLISFYEKMQSDKGSIPDRFSAQQFSDYHSELNMSSLELGDSALYFCASSLGGKGRVTEAFFGQGTRLTVV.

The gene calls are TRBV5-6 and TRBJ1-3; 7 positions agree with TRBD1. The CDR3 is made up of 19 amino acids. The J segment lost 0 bases and the V segment lost 4 bases, leaving 16 bases of the junction unmatched. Germline CDR1 reads SGHDT; CDR2 reads YYEEEE. The CDR3 is CASSHQIQTGLYSGNTIYF. In nucleotides, the CDR3 is TGTGCCAGCAGCCACCAAATACAGACAGGGCTTTACTCTGGAAACACCATATATTTT.

The chain is built from TRBV2 and TRBJ1-1; the D gene is possibly TRBD1 (5 bases). CDR3 length: 15 residues. Per germline, CDR1 SNHLY and CDR2 FYNNEI. Trimming took off 2 bases at V and 8 bases at J, with 18 bases between the two ends. CDR3 amino acids: CASSENSIGALEAFF. CDR3 nucleotides: TGTGCCAGCAGTGAAAATAGTATTGGGGCTCTGGAAGCTTTCTTT.

The J gene is TRBJ1-1, the V gene TRBV5-1, with a weak D call TRBD1 (5 bases). V shed 4 bases and J shed 2 bases, with 9 bases lying between them. Germline CDR1 is SGHRS and CDR2 is YFSETQ. The CDR3 is 13 amino acids. This chain's CDR3 is CASSAQVNTEAFF. CDR3 DNA: TGCGCCAGCAGCGCACAGGTTAACACTGAAGCTTTCTTT.

V gene TRBV19 combines with J gene TRBJ1-2; the match to TRBD1 covers 10 bases. With 4 bases clipped from V and 8 bases from J, the junction kept 10 bases outside the gene matches. This CDR3 spans 15 amino acids. CDR1 and CDR2 (germline): LNHDA, SQIVND (reference sequence). CDR3 DNA: TGTGCCAGTAGTACCTCAGGGACAGGGGTTCTCGGCTACACCTTC. It specifies CASSTSGTGVLGYTF.

V gene TRBV15 combines with J gene TRBJ2-1, with 7 bases lining up with TRBD1. The CDR3 has 16 amino acids. Germline loops: CDR1 LNHNV, CDR2 YYDKDF (reference sequence). V lost 6 bases, J lost 0 bases, and 8 bases stayed unmatched. The CDR3 sequence: CATSTGQSSSYNEQFF. As DNA, the CDR3 is TGTGCCACCAGTACGGGACAGTCAAGCTCCTACAATGAGCAGTTCTTC.

The rearrangement joins TRBV9 to TRBJ1-1; D not resolved. The CDR3 loop spans 14 amino acids. V was pared by 4 bases and J by 1 base, with 11 bases between. Germline V gene data show CDR1 as SGDLS and CDR2 as YYNGEE. The CDR3 nucleotides are TGTGCCAGCAGCCATAAGGCGGGGAACACTGAAGCTTTCTTT. This translates into CASSHKAGNTEAFF.

The chain has TRBV15 and TRBJ2-5; weak D call: TRBD1 (6 bases). Germline-derived CDR1 and CDR2 are LNHNV and YYDKDF (reference sequence). With 0 bases removed from V and 4 bases from J, the gap between germline ends came to 15 bases. This CDR3 has 16 amino acids. The CDR3 region is CATSRDSTGIGETQYF. CDR3 coding DNA: TGTGCCACCAGCAGAGATTCTACAGGGATCGGAGAGACCCAGTACTTC. Variable domain in full (rest from reference TRBV15 and TRBJ2-5): DAMVIQNPRYQVTQFGKPVTLSCSQTLNHNVMYWYQQKSSQAPKLLFHYYDKDFNNEADTPDNFQSRRPNTSFCFLDIRSPGLGDTAMYLCATSRDSTGIGETQYFGPGTRLLVL.

The rearrangement links TRBV5-1 to TRBJ1-4; 7 nucleotides line up with TRBD1. This CDR3 has 14 amino acids. The V gene's germline CDR1 is SGHRS and CDR2 YFSETQ. The V segment lost 5 bases and the J segment 5 bases; nucleotides outside the gene matches: 6. The CDR3 DNA reads TGCGCCAGCAGGGTGGGGACAGCAAATGAAAAACTGTTTTTT. Its translation is CASRVGTANEKLFF.

The chain employs TRBV6-1 and TRBJ1-5; TRBD1 matches at 11 bases. Germline loops: CDR1 MNHNS, CDR2 SASEGT. This CDR3 has 14 residues. Germline trimming cut 7 bases from V and 4 bases from J; bases unmatched to any gene: 3. The CDR3 coding sequence is TGTGCCAGCATGGACAGGGGGCGGAATCAGCCCCAGCATTTT. Amino acids: CASMDRGRNQPQHF.

The V and J genes are TRBV4-3 and TRBJ2-2; the D gene is possibly TRBD2 (6 bases). Germline V CDR1 and CDR2: LGHNA, YSLEER. The V and J ends lost 0 bases and 6 bases respectively, with 14 bases between them. The CDR3 spans 16 residues. The CDR3 DNA follows: TGCGCCAGCAGCCAAGACCCACGGGGAGGCGCCGGGGAGCTGTTTTTT. This gives the protein CASSQDPRGGAGELFF.